Below are 25 T cell receptor beta chains sequenced from a single sample in a study of Graves' ophthalmopathy and Graves' hyperthyroidism. The authors amplified TCR beta CDR3 regions from RNA transcripts. Investigators did first-round RT-PCR with HTBI primers, then second-round multiplex PCR. TCRdb re-derived calls from the multiplex PCR reads in MiXCR, one entry per CDR3 protein. The data contain about 150,000 distinct CDR3 sequences, roughly two fifths of them seen just once; the ten biggest clones take up roughly 6%. Sequencing was performed on peripheral blood. The receptors stem from a woman aged 40 to 50 with Graves' ophthalmopathy.

This clonotype was observed many times. The chain joins TRBV7-8 to TRBJ2-2, with D unresolved. Germline CDR1 is SGHVS and CDR2 is FQNEAQ. The V end was cut by 4 bases, the J end by 7 bases, with 13 bases between. The CDR3 is 14 residues long. CDR3 sequence: CASSSHRRSGELFF. The CDR3 nucleotides are TGTGCCAGCAGCTCGCACAGACGGAGCGGGGAGCTGTTTTTT.

This clonotype was picked up many times. The chain combines TRBV28 with TRBJ1-2; D gene ambiguous. The germline CDR1 and CDR2 sequences are MDHEN and SYDVKM. V was clipped by 3 bases and J by 8 bases, with 10 bases between them. The CDR3 is 12 amino acids. The CDR3 loop is CASSLNSQGYTF. The CDR3 coding sequence is TGTGCCAGCAGTTTGAATTCCCAGGGCTACACCTTC.

The gene calls are TRBV20-1 and TRBJ2-2; TRBD2 might be the D (6 bases). The CDR3 consists of 15 residues. Germline V gives CDR1 DFQATT, CDR2 SNEGSKA (reference sequence). Trimming removed 3 bases at V and 7 bases at J, with 18 bases between. The CDR3 region has the DNA TGCAGTGCTAGGGACCCCGCGGGGACGAGCGGGGAGCTGTTTTTT. Amino acid sequence: CSARDPAGTSGELFF.

This sequence joins TRBV20-1 and TRBJ1-5; TRBD1 is a possible D gene (6 bases). The CDR3 is made up of 18 amino acids. V was shortened by 3 bases and J by 1 base, with 22 bases between the two germline ends. Germline CDR1 reads DFQATT; CDR2 reads SNEGSKA (reference sequence). CDR3 region: CSASGPRGRGASNQPQHF. As DNA, the CDR3 is TGCAGTGCTAGTGGCCCGCGGGGAAGGGGGGCGAGCAATCAGCCCCAGCATTTT.

This clonotype was seen repeatedly, ten times or more. The J gene is TRBJ2-7, the V gene TRBV28; 7 bases line up with TRBD1. CDR1 is MDHEN, CDR2 SYDVKM, per germline. This CDR3 comprises 14 residues. V lost 7 bases and J lost 3; bases outside the gene matches: 9. The DNA for the CDR3 is TGTGCCAGCATGCCACAGGGGATTATCTACGAGCAGTACTTC. It is translated as CASMPQGIIYEQYF. Filled out from reference TRBV28 and TRBJ2-7, the complete variable domain reads DVKVTQSSRYLVKRTGEKVFLECVQDMDHENMFWYRQDPGLGLRLIYFSYDVKMKEKGDIPEGYSVSREKKERFSLILESASTNQTSMYLCASMPQGIIYEQYFGPGTRLTVT.

This sequence joins TRBV7-2 and TRBJ2-7; D is possibly TRBD1 or TRBD2 (6 bases each). The CDR3 is 15 residues long. The V gene lost 1 base and the J gene lost 7 bases, with 17 bases spanning the gap. Per the germline V gene, CDR1 is SGHTA and CDR2 is FQGNSA. The CDR3 DNA is TGTGCCAGCAGCTTAGTAGGTTCGGGGGCGGGGGAGCAGTACTTC. Protein product: CASSLVGSGAGEQYF.

At least ten counts were recorded for this clonotype. This sequence joins TRBV4-2 and TRBJ2-5; 7 bases map to TRBD2. J lost 5 bases, V lost 3 bases, and 18 bases had no gene match. The germline V gene has CDR1 LGHNA and CDR2 YNFKEQ. The CDR3 consists of 18 residues. The CDR3 spells CASSHAGLGREGPETQYF. CDR3 DNA sequence: TGTGCCAGCAGCCATGCGGGGCTAGGGAGGGAGGGCCCGGAGACCCAGTACTTC.

This clonotype was observed many times. This sequence may be a read error, since a much larger clone differs from it by one base. The chain carries TRBV12-3 or TRBV12-4 and TRBJ1-2; D remains unclear. V was cut by 1 base and J by 6 bases, with 3 bases left in between. The CDR3 loop spans 11 amino acids. In DNA form, the CDR3 reads TGTGCCAGCAGTTTAGGGAATGGCTACACCTTC. This codes for CASSLGNGYTF.

The DNA of the CDR3 is TGTGCCAGCAGTCCCGACACTAGCGGGGGGGCCGGAGTCATTCAGTACTTC. Protein product: CASSPDTSGGAGVIQYF. V and J are TRBV6-1 and TRBJ2-4; 13 bases line up with TRBD2. Trimming removed 5 bases from V and 9 bases from J; junction bases left unmatched: 13. Germline CDR1 MNHNS, CDR2 SASEGT. The length of the CDR3 is 17 residues.

This clonotype has a count of ten or more. J is TRBJ1-5 and V is TRBV6-2 or TRBV6-3; D is possibly TRBD1 (6 bases). Trimming took off 2 bases at V and 1 base at J, with 15 bases between the two ends. The CDR3 contains 17 residues. Germline V gene data show CDR1 as MNHEY and CDR2 as SVGEGT. The CDR3 DNA follows: TGTGCCAGCAGTTACCAGGCAGGGGAGACCAGCAATCAGCCCCAGCATTTT. Its protein is CASSYQAGETSNQPQHF.

The chain couples TRBV5-1 to TRBJ1-1, with 7 bases fitting TRBD1. Germline CDR1 is SGHRS and CDR2 is YFSETQ. This CDR3 contains 14 residues. V gave up 2 bases and J gave up 4 bases; unmatched junction bases: 5. This CDR3 reads CASSFGQGGTEAFF. In nucleotides, the CDR3 is TGCGCCAGCAGCTTCGGGCAGGGGGGCACTGAAGCTTTCTTT.

Many counts were recorded for this clonotype. This sequence joins TRBV5-1 and TRBJ2-2; D perhaps matches TRBD2 (5 bases). The germline V and J ends were trimmed by 7 bases and 0 bases, with 10 bases remaining between them. Germline V gives CDR1 SGHRS, CDR2 YFSETQ. The CDR3 covers 14 residues. The CDR3 DNA is TGCGCCAGCGCTAGACTATCGAACACCGGGGAGCTGTTTTTT. It encodes CASARLSNTGELFF. Drawing the rest from reference TRBV5-1 and TRBJ2-2, the complete variable domain is KAGVTQTPRYLIKTRGQQVTLSCSPISGHRSVSWYQQTPGQGLQFLFEYFSETQRNKGNFPGRFSGRQFSNSRSEMNVSTLELGDSALYLCASARLSNTGELFFGEGSRLTVL.

In its sample, this clonotype was seen many times. V gene TRBV5-1 combines with J gene TRBJ1-1; 7 bases map to TRBD1. The CDR3 totals 15 residues. Germline CDR1 reads SGHRS; CDR2 reads YFSETQ. Unmatched junction bases numbered 5, after V lost 3 bases and J lost 0 bases. CDR3 DNA: TGCGCCAGCAGCTCCACGGGACAGCTGAACACTGAAGCTTTCTTT. This gives the protein CASSSTGQLNTEAFF.

The gene calls are TRBV6-1 and TRBJ2-5, with D possibly TRBD1 on 7 matching bases. This CDR3 contains 16 residues. Per germline, CDR1 MNHNS and CDR2 SASEGT. Trimming removed 5 bases at V and 2 bases at J, with 18 bases between. The CDR3 bases are TGTGCCAGCAGTCCAAGACAGGGTCGGGGGCAAGAGACCCAGTACTTC. Translating gives CASSPRQGRGQETQYF.

The chain employs TRBV12-3 or TRBV12-4 and TRBJ2-4, with no clear D. Trimming shortened V by 8 bases and J by 7 bases, and 21 bases separated the two germline ends. This CDR3 comprises 15 residues. CDR3 nucleotide sequence: TGTGCCAGCTCTAAGTTAGGTCGGAATGGGAACATTCAGTACTTC. Translating gives CASSKLGRNGNIQYF.

The sample holds many counts of this clonotype. J is TRBJ2-7 and V is TRBV4-3; 10 bases agree with TRBD2. Germline trimming cut 3 bases from V and 1 base from J; bases unmatched to any gene: 3. The CDR3 covers 15 residues. Per the germline V gene, CDR1 is LGHNA and CDR2 is YSLEER. CDR3 sequence: CASSHQTSGSYEQYF. CDR3 sequence (DNA): TGCGCCAGCAGCCACCAGACTAGCGGGTCCTACGAGCAGTACTTC.

This clonotype has at least ten counts. The J gene is TRBJ2-2, the V gene TRBV2, with 7 bases fitting TRBD2. The CDR3 totals 14 residues. Germline CDR1 is SNHLY and CDR2 is FYNNEI. The junction had 8 bases not matched to a gene; V was cut back by 10 bases and J by 3 bases. The CDR3 DNA is TGTGCCATTCGACGGGGGGAGTACACCGGGGAGCTGTTTTTT. This encodes CAIRRGEYTGELFF.

The chain employs TRBV28 and TRBJ2-1; 13 bases align to TRBD2. CDR3 length equals 16 residues. The V gene's germline CDR1 is MDHEN and CDR2 SYDVKM. The J segment lost 4 bases and the V segment lost 5 bases, leaving 5 bases of the junction unmatched. The CDR3 is CASSALLAGGYNEQFF. DNA for the CDR3: TGTGCCAGCAGTGCGCTACTAGCGGGGGGGTACAATGAGCAGTTCTTC.

The CDR3 sequence is CASSNPIKTGQRLTEAFF. Here the CDR3 DNA reads TGTGCCAGCAGTAACCCTATAAAGACAGGGCAGCGACTCACTGAAGCTTTCTTT. This chain links TRBV6-2 or TRBV6-3 with TRBJ1-1; 7 nucleotides align to TRBD1. The CDR3 is 18 amino acids. J was trimmed by 4 bases and V by 5 bases; bases with no gene match: 19. CDR1 and CDR2 (germline): MNHEY, SVGEGT.

This clonotype was seen ten or more times. The chain combines TRBV30 with TRBJ2-7, with D perhaps TRBD2 (5 bases). The CDR3 consists of 14 residues. V gave up 2 bases and J gave up 3 bases, with 14 bases separating them. From germline, CDR1 is GTSNPN and CDR2 SVGIG (reference sequence). The CDR3 region is CAWSTPAGGYEQYF. The CDR3 bases are TGTGCCTGGAGTACCCCTGCGGGTGGCTACGAGCAGTACTTC.

The chain recombines TRBV2 with TRBJ2-5, with D possibly being TRBD1 (6 bases). Germline lookup yields CDR1 SNHLY and CDR2 FYNNEI. The CDR3 runs 17 residues. V dropped 5 bases and J dropped 1 base, with 20 bases sitting between them. CDR3 bases: TGTGCCAGCAGTCACCTCAGGGGCGAATTATTCCAAGAGACCCAGTACTTC. Amino acid sequence: CASSHLRGELFQETQYF.

This clonotype was picked up many times. This chain connects TRBV6-2 or TRBV6-3 to TRBJ2-2; D is unclear. With 4 bases removed from V and 3 bases from J, the gap between germline ends came to 6 bases. The CDR3 spans 13 residues. The germline V gene encodes CDR1 MNHEY and CDR2 SVGEGT. The CDR3 loop reads CASSSMDTGELFF. The CDR3 nucleotides read TGTGCCAGCAGTTCCATGGACACCGGGGAGCTGTTTTTT.

This clonotype was seen ten or more times. V usage is TRBV3-1 and J usage is TRBJ1-1; no firm D call. V was shortened by 3 bases and J by 4 bases, with 9 bases between the two germline ends. Germline CDR1 reads LGHDT; CDR2 reads YNNKEL (reference sequence). The CDR3 contains 13 residues. CDR3 nucleotide sequence: TGTGCCAGCAGCCAGTCGTCTAGCACTGAAGCTTTCTTT. This translates into CASSQSSSTEAFF.

This chain links TRBV20-1 with TRBJ2-7, with TRBD2 matching 7 bases. Germline V gives CDR1 DFQATT, CDR2 SNEGSKA (reference sequence). After removal of 6 bases from V and 9 bases from J, the junction contained 11 bases not matched to a gene. This CDR3 is 12 amino acids long. CDR3 region: CSAEVGEGRQYF. In DNA form, the CDR3 reads TGCAGTGCCGAAGTTGGGGAGGGAAGGCAGTACTTC.

This clonotype showed up many times. J is TRBJ1-1 and V is TRBV2; TRBD1 is a possible D gene (6 bases). With 5 bases removed from V and 4 bases from J, the gap between germline ends came to 17 bases. CDR1 is SNHLY, CDR2 FYNNEI, per germline. The CDR3 runs 15 residues. CDR3 protein: CASSPRLGQTTEAFF. CDR3 sequence (DNA): TGTGCCAGCAGTCCAAGATTAGGACAGACCACTGAAGCTTTCTTT.